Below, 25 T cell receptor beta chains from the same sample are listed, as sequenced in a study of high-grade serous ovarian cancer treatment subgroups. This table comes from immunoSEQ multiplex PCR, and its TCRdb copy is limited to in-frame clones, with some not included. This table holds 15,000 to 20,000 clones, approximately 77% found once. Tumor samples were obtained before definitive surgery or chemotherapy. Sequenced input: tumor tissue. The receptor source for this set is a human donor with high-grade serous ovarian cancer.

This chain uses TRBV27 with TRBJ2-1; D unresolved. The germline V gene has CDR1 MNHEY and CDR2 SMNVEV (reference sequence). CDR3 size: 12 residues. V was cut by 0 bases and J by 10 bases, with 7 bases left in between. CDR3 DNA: TGTGCCAGCAGTTTATCGACTGGCGAGCAGTTCTTC. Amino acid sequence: CASSLSTGEQFF.

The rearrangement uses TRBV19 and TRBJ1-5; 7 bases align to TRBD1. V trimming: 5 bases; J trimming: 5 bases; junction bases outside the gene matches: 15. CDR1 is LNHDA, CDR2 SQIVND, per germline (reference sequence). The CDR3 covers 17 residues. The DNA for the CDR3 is TGTGCCAGTAGTTCGAGCTCAGACAGGGCAGGCTATCAGCCCCAGCATTTT. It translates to CASSSSSDRAGYQPQHF. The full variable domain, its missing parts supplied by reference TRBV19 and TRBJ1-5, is DGGITQSPKYLFRKEGQNVTLSCEQNLNHDAMYWYRQDPGQGLRLIYYSQIVNDFQKGDIAEGYSVSREKKESFPLTVTSAQKNPTAFYLCASSSSSDRAGYQPQHFGDGTRLSIL.

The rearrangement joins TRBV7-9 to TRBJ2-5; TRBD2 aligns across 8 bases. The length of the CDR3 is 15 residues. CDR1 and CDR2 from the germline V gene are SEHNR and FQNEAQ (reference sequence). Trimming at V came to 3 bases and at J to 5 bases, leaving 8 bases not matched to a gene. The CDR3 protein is CASSLSLAGRETQYF. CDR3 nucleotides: TGTGCCAGCAGCTTGAGCCTAGCGGGCCGGGAGACCCAGTACTTC.

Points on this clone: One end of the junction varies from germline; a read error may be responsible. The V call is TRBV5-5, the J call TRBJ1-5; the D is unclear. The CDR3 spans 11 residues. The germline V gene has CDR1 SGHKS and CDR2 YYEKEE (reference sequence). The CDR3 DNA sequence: TGTGCCAGAAGCTCCAATCAGCCCCAGCATTTT. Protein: CARSSNQPQHF.

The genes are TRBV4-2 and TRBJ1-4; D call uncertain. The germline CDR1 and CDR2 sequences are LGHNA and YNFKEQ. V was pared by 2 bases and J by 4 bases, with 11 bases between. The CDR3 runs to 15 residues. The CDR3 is CASSQLSPDNEKLFF. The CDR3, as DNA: TGTGCCAGCAGCCAACTGAGTCCTGATAATGAAAAACTGTTTTTT.

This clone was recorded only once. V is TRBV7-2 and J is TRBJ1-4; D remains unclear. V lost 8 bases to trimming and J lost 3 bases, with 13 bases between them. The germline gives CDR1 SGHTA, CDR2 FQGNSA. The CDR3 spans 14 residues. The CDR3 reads CASSSTGANEKLFF. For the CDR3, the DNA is TGTGCCAGCTCCTCTACCGGGGCTAATGAAAAACTGTTTTTT.

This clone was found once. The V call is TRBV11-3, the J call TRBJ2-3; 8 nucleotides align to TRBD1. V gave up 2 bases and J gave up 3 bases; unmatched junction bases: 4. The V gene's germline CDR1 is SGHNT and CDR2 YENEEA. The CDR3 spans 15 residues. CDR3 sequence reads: CASSLQGAVTDTQYF. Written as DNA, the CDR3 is TGTGCCAGCAGCTTACAGGGGGCTGTAACAGATACGCAGTATTTT. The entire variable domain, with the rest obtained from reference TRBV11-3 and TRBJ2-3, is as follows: EAGVVQSPRYKIIEKKQPVAFWCNPISGHNTLYWYLQNLGQGPELLIRYENEEAVDDSQLPKDRFSAERLKGVDSTLKIQPAELGDSAVYLCASSLQGAVTDTQYFGPGTRLTVL.

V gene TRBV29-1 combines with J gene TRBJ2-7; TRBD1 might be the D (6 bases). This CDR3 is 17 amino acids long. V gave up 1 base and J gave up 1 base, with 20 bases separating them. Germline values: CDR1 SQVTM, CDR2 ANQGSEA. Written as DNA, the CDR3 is TGCAGCGTTGAAGGAGGTCAGGGGCCGCTCTATTCCTACGAGCAGTACTTC. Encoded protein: CSVEGGQGPLYSYEQYF.

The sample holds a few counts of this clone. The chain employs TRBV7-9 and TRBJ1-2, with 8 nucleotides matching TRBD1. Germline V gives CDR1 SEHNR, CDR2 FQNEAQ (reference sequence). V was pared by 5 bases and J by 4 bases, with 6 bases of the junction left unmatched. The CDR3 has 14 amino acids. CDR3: CASSRGQGLYGYTF. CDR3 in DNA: TGTGCCAGCAGCCGAGGACAGGGTCTCTATGGCTACACCTTC.

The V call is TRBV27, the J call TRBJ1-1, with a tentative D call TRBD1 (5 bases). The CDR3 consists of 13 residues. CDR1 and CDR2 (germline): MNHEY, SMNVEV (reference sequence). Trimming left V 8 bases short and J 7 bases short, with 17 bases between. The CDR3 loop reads CASSPSRGREAFF. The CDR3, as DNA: TGTGCCAGCTCCCCTTCGAGGGGCCGTGAAGCTTTCTTT.

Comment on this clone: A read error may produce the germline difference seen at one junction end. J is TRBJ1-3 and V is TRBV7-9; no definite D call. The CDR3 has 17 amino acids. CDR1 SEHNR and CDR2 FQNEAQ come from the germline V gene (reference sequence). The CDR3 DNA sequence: TGCGCCAGCAGCCAAGATAGATTTGGGAACTCTGGAAACACCATATATTTT. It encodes CASSQDRFGNSGNTIYF.

The CDR3 spells CASSLPQGAGETQYF. The CDR3 DNA is TGCGCCAGCAGCTTGCCACAGGGGGCAGGGGAGACCCAGTACTTC. The chain recombines TRBV5-1 with TRBJ2-5; TRBD1 agrees at 9 bases. The trim removed 1 base at V and 5 bases at J, leaving 6 bases unmatched. The length of the CDR3 is 15 residues. Germline V gene sequence: CDR1 SGHRS, CDR2 YFSETQ.

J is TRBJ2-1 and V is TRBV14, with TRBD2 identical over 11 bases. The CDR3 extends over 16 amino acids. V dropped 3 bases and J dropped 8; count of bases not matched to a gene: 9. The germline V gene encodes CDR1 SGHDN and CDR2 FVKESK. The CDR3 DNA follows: TGTGCCAGCAGCCAGACCTTAGCGGGAGGGTGGGATGAGCAGTTCTTC. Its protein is CASSQTLAGGWDEQFF.

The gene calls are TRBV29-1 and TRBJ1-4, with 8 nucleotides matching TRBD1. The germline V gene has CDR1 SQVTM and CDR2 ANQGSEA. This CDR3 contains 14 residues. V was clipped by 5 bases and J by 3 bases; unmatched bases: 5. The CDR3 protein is CSVRQGAANEKLFF. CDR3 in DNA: TGCAGCGTTAGGCAGGGGGCAGCTAATGAAAAACTGTTTTTT.

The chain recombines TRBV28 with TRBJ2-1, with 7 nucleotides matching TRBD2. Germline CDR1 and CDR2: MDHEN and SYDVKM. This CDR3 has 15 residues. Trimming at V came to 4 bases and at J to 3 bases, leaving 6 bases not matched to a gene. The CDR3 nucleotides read TGTGCCAGCAGTTCTGGACTAGGCTACTACAATGAGCAGTTCTTC. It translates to CASSSGLGYYNEQFF.

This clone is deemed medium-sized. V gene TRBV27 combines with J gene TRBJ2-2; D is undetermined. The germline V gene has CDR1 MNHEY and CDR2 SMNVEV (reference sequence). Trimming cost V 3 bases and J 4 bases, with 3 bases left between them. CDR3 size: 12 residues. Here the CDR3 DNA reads TGTGCCAGCAGTTTTCTCACCGGGGAGCTGTTTTTT. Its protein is CASSFLTGELFF.

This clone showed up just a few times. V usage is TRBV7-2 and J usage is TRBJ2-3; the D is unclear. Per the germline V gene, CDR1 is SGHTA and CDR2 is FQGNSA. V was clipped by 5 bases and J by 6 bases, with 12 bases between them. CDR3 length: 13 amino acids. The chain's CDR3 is CASSRASGDTQYF. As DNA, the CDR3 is TGTGCCAGCAGCAGGGCTAGTGGGGATACGCAGTATTTT.

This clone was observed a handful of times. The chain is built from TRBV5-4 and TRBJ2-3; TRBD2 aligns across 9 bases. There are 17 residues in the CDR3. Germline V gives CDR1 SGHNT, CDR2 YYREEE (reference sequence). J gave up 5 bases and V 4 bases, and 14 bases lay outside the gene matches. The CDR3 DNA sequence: TGTGCCAGCAGCCCCAGTGGTGAGAGACTAGCGGAAGATACGCAGTATTTT. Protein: CASSPSGERLAEDTQYF.

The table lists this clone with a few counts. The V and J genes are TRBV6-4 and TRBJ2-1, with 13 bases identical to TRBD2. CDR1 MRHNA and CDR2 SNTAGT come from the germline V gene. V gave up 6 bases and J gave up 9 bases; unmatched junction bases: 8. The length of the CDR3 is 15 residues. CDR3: CASSDTSGRAAEQFF. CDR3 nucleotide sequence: TGTGCCAGCAGCGATACTAGCGGGAGGGCCGCTGAGCAGTTCTTC.

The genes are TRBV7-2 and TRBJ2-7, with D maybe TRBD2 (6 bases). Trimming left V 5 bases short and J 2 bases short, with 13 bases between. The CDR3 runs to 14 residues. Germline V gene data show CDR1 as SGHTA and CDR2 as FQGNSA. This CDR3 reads CASSQVGGTYEQYF. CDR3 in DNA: TGTGCCAGCAGCCAAGTTGGGGGGACCTACGAGCAGTACTTC.

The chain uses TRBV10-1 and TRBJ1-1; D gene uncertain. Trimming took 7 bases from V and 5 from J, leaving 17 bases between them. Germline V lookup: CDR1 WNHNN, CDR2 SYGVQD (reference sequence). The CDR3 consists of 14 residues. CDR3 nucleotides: TGCGCCAGCATAGTCGAACGGTTTCGGACTGAAGCTTTCTTT. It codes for CASIVERFRTEAFF.

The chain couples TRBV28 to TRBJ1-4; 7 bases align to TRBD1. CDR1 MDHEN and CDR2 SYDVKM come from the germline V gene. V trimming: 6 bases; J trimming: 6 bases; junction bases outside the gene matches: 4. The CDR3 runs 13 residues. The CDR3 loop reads CASSWDSDEKLFF. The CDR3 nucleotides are TGTGCCAGCAGCTGGGACAGCGATGAAAAACTGTTTTTT. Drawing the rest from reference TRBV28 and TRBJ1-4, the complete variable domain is DVKVTQSSRYLVKRTGEKVFLECVQDMDHENMFWYRQDPGLGLRLIYFSYDVKMKEKGDIPEGYSVSREKKERFSLILESASTNQTSMYLCASSWDSDEKLFFGSGTQLSVL.

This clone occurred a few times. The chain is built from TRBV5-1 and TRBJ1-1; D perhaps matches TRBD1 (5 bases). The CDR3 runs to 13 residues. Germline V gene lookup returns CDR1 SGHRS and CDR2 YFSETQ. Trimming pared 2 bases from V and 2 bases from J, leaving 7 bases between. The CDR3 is CASSFQGNTEAFF. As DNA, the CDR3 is TGCGCCAGCAGCTTTCAGGGTAACACTGAAGCTTTCTTT.

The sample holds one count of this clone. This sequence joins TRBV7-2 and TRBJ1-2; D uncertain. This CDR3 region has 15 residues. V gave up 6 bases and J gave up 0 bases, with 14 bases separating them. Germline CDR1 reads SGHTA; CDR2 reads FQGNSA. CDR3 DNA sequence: TGTGCCAGCAGTGTCTCAGGAGCCACTAACTATGGCTACACCTTC. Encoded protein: CASSVSGATNYGYTF.

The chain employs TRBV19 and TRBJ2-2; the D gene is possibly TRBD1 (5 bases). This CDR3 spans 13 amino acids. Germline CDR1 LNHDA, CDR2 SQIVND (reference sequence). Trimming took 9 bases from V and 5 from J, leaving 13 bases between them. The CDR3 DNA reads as TGTGCCAGCGTCGGCAGGGTTACCGGGGAGCTGTTTTTT. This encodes CASVGRVTGELFF.